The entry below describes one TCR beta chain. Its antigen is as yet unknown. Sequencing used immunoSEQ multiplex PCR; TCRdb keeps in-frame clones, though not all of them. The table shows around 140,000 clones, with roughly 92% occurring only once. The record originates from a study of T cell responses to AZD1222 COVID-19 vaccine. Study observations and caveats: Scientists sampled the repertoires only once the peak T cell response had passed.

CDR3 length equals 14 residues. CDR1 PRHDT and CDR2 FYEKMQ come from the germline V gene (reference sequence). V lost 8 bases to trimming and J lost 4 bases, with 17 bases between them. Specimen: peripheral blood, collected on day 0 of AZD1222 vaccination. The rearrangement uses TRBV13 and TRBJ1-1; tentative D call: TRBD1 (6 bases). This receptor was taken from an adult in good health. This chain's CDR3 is CASRETGRSTEAFF. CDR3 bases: TGTGCCAGCCGTGAAACAGGGCGTAGCACTGAAGCTTTCTTT.